A single sample gave rise to the 10 T cell receptor beta chains below, sequenced in a study of metastatic and nonmetastatic thyroid tumors. Each patient went into thyroid surgery without having received any treatment. TCRdb reassembled clones from the PCR reads with MiXCR. Found here are some 28,000 clones, 20% to 25% of them singletons; the top ten hold about 2.4%. The material sequenced was blood. The source of these receptors is a female donor with papillary thyroid cancer or a benign thyroid nodule (not recorded which). Some clones in this sample may be carry-over from other donors' samples.

In its sample, this clone was seen a few times. The junction differs from germline at one of its ends, possibly a read error. This chain joins TRBV10-2 and TRBJ2-7, with a weak D call TRBD1 (6 bases). Germline V lookup: CDR1 WSHSY, CDR2 SAAADI. The CDR3 length is 16 residues. Written as DNA, the CDR3 is TGCGCCAGCACCTCCTCTCCGGACAGTGGTCTCTACGAGCAATACTTC. Its translation is CASTSSPDSGLYEQYF.

In this sample, this clone is medium-sized. The chain joins TRBV6-5 to TRBJ1-2; no clear D gene. The V end was cut by 0 bases, the J end by 5 bases, with 13 bases between. This CDR3 has 15 amino acids. Germline assignment: CDR1 MNHEY and CDR2 SVGAGI. CDR3 region: CASSYSQVSGYGYTF. The CDR3 coding sequence is TGTGCCAGCAGTTACTCCCAGGTTTCGGGGTATGGCTACACCTTC.

Within the sample, this clone is medium-sized. The chain employs TRBV5-1 and TRBJ2-1; D is undetermined. Germline V gene lookup returns CDR1 SGHRS and CDR2 YFSETQ. This CDR3 is built from 15 residues. V shed 0 bases and J shed 2 bases, with 9 bases lying between them. The CDR3 DNA reads TGCGCCAGCAGCTTGGACCAGGCACCCTACAATGAGCAGTTCTTC. It yields the protein CASSLDQAPYNEQFF. The full variable domain, in which reference TRBV5-1 and TRBJ2-1 provide the parts outside the CDR3, is KAGVTQTPRYLIKTRGQQVTLSCSPISGHRSVSWYQQTPGQGLQFLFEYFSETQRNKGNFPGRFSGRQFSNSRSEMNVSTLELGDSALYLCASSLDQAPYNEQFFGPGTRLTVL.

This clone is judged medium-sized. V gene TRBV6-1 combines with J gene TRBJ1-2; D is possibly TRBD1 (5 bases). The CDR3 length is 13 residues. Per germline, CDR1 MNHNS and CDR2 SASEGT. Trimming left V 6 bases short and J 6 bases short, with 14 bases between. CDR3 loop: CASSEGLQDGYTF. In nucleotides, the CDR3 is TGTGCCAGCAGCGAGGGACTGCAGGATGGCTACACCTTC.

This clone was picked up a small number of times. V is TRBV14 and J is TRBJ2-1; 9 bases fit TRBD2. Germline V gene data show CDR1 as SGHDN and CDR2 as FVKESK. The V segment lost 4 bases and the J segment 4 bases; nucleotides outside the gene matches: 11. The CDR3 sequence is 17 residues long. This CDR3 reads CASSPSASAGGYNEQFF. The CDR3 nucleotides read TGTGCCAGCAGCCCCTCAGCCTCAGCGGGAGGATACAATGAGCAGTTCTTC.

This clone is termed medium-sized. The V and J genes are TRBV6-2 or TRBV6-3 and TRBJ2-6; no firm D call. Germline V gives CDR1 MNHEY, CDR2 SVGEGT. V lost 2 bases and J lost 0, with 8 bases in between. The CDR3 has 16 amino acids. CDR3 in DNA: TGTGCCAGCAGTTACCGTGGTGGCTCTGGGGCCAACGTCCTGACTTTC. This gives the protein CASSYRGGSGANVLTF.

This clone was seen repeatedly, ten times or more. A much larger clone lies a single base off, so this may be a read error. This sample includes further DNA sequences coding for the same CDR3. V and J are TRBV6-4 and TRBJ2-7, with 14 bases that match TRBD2. Germline CDR1 and CDR2: MRHNA and SNTAGT. The CDR3 covers 17 residues. V shed 3 bases and J 6 bases; nucleotides not matched to a gene: 10. The CDR3: CASSDPRGTSGSGEQYF. CDR3 nucleotides: TGTGCCAGCAGTGATCCCCGGGGGACTAGCGGGAGTGGCGAGCAGTACTTC.

This clone was recorded at least ten times. A much larger clone differs from this one at a single base, so this may be a read error. Other DNA sequences within the sample encode an identical CDR3. The gene calls are TRBV7-2 and TRBJ2-3, with D perhaps TRBD1 (5 bases). CDR1 SGHTA and CDR2 FQGNSA come from the germline V gene. The CDR3 contains 14 residues. The CDR3 loop is CASSFVGARDTQYF. The CDR3 nucleotides are TGTGCTAGCAGCTTTGTAGGGGCGCGGGATACGCAGTATTTT.

The V gene is TRBV27, the J gene TRBJ2-2; D may match TRBD1 or TRBD2 (5 bases each). CDR3 length: 16 residues. CDR1 and CDR2 from the germline V gene are MNHEY and SMNVEV (reference sequence). Deletions cut 2 bases from V and 11 bases from J, with 21 bases between. The CDR3 region is CASSLGRDGYTSELFF. The CDR3, as DNA: TGTGCCAGCAGTTTAGGCCGGGACGGGTACACCAGTGAGCTGTTTTTT.

There are many counts of this clone. V gene TRBV10-3 combines with J gene TRBJ1-1; D call uncertain. The CDR3 has 13 amino acids. From germline, CDR1 is ENHRY and CDR2 SYGVKD. V shed 6 bases and J shed 1 base, with 9 bases lying between them. CDR3 loop: CAIRTEANTEAFF. The CDR3 DNA reads as TGTGCCATCAGAACAGAAGCGAACACTGAAGCTTTCTTT.